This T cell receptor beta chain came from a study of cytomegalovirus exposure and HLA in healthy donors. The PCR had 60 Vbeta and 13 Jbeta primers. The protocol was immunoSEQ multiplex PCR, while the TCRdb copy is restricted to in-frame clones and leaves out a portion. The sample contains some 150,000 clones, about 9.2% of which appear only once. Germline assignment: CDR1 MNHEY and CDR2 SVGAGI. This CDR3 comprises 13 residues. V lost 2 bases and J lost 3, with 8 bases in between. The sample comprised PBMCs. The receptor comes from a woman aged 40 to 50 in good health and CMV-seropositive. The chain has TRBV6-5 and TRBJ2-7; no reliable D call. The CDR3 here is CASSYNILYEQYF. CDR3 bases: TGTGCCAGCAGTTACAACATCCTCTACGAGCAGTACTTC.